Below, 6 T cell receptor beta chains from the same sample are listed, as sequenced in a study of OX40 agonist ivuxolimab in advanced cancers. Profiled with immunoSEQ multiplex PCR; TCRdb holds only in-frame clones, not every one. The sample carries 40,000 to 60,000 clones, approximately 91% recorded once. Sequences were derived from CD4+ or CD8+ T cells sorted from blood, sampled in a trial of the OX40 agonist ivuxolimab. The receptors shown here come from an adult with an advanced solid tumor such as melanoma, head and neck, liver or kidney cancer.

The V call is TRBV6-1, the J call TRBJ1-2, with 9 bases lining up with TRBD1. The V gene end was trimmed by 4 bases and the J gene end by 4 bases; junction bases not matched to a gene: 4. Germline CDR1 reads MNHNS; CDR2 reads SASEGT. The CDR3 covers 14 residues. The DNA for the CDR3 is TGTGCCAGCAGTGTAGGACAGGGGCCCTATGGCTACACCTTC. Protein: CASSVGQGPYGYTF.

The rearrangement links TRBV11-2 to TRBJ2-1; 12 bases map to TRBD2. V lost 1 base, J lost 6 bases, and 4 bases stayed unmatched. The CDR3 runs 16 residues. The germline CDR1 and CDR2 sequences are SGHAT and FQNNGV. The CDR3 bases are TGTGCCAGCAGCTTAGTAAGGACTAGCGGGACCAATGAGCAGTTCTTC. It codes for CASSLVRTSGTNEQFF.

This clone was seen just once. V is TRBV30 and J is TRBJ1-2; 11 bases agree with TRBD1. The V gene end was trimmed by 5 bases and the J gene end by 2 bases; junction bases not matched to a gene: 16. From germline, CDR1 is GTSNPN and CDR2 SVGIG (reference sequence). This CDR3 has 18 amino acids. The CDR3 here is CAWAGPGTGGENNYGYTF. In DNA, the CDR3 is TGTGCCTGGGCTGGGCCCGGGACAGGGGGGGAAAACAACTATGGCTACACCTTC.

This chain's CDR3 is CASSQDMAGGSYNEQFF. CDR3 in DNA: TGCGCCAGCAGCCAAGATATGGCAGGGGGGTCCTACAATGAGCAGTTCTTC. This rearrangement joins TRBV4-1 to TRBJ2-1; tentative D call: TRBD1 (7 bases). Germline assignment: CDR1 MGHRA and CDR2 YSYEKL. Trimming shortened V by 0 bases and J by 1 base, and 13 bases separated the two germline ends. The CDR3 has 17 amino acids.

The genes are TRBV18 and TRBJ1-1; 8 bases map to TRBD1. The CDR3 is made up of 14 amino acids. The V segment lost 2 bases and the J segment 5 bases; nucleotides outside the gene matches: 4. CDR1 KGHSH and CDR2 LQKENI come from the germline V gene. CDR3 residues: CASSPDRGGTEAFF. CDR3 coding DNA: TGTGCCAGCTCACCAGACAGGGGAGGTACTGAAGCTTTCTTT.

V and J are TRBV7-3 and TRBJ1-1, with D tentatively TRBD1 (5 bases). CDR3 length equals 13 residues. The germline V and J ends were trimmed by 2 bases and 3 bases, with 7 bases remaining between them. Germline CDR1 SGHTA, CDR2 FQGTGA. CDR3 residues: CASSLVGDTEAFF. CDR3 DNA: TGTGCCAGCAGCTTAGTGGGGGACACTGAAGCTTTCTTT.